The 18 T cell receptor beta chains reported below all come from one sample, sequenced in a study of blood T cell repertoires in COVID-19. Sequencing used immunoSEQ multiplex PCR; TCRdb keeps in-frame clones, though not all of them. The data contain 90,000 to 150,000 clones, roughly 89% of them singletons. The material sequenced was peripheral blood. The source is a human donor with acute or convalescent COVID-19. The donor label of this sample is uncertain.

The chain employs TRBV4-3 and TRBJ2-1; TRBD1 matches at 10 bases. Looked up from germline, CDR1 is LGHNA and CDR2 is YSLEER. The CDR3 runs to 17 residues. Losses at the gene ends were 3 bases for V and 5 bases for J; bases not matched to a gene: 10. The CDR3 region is CASSHAPGQGFNNEQFF. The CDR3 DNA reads TGCGCCAGCAGCCATGCCCCGGGACAGGGGTTCAACAATGAGCAGTTCTTC.

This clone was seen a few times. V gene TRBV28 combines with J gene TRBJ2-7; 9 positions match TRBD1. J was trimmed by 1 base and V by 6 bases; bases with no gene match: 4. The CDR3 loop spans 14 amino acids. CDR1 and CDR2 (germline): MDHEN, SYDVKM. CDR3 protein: CASSLGTGSYEQYF. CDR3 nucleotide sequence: TGTGCCAGCAGCTTAGGGACAGGGTCCTACGAGCAGTACTTC.

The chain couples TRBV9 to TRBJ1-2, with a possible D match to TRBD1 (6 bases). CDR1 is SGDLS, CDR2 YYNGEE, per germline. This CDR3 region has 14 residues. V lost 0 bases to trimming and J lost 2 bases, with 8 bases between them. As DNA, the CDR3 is TGTGCCAGCAGCGTAGGGACAGCCAACTATGGCTACACCTTC. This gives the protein CASSVGTANYGYTF.

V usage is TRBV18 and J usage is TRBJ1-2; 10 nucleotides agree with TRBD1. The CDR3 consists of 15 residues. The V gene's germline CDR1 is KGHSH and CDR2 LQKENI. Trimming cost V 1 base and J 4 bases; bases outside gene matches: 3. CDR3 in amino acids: CASSPRQGAFYGYTF. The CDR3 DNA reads TGTGCCAGCTCACCACGACAGGGGGCCTTCTATGGCTACACCTTC.

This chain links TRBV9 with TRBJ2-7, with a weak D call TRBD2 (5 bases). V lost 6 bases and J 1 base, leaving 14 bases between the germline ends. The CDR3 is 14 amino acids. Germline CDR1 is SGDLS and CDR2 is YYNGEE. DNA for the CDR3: TGTGCCAGCAACCCGGACGGGATTTCCTACGAGCAGTACTTC. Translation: CASNPDGISYEQYF.

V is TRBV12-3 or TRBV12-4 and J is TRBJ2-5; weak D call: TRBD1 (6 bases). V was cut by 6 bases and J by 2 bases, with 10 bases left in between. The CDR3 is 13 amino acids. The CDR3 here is CASRLRGQETQYF. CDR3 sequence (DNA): TGTGCCAGCAGACTCAGGGGTCAAGAGACCCAGTACTTC.

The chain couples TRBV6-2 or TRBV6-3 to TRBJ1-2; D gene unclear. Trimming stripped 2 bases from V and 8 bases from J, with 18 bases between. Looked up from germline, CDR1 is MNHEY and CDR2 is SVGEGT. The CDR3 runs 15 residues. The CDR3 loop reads CASSYGPGVHSGYTF. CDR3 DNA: TGTGCCAGCAGTTACGGCCCCGGGGTCCATTCGGGCTACACCTTC.

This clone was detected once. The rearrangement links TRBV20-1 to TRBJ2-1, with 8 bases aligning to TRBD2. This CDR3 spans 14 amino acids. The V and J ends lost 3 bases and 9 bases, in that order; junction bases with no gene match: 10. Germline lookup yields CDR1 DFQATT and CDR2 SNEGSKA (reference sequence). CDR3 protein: CSASLGLASSEQFF. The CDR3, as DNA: TGCAGTGCTAGTTTAGGACTAGCAAGCAGTGAGCAGTTCTTC.

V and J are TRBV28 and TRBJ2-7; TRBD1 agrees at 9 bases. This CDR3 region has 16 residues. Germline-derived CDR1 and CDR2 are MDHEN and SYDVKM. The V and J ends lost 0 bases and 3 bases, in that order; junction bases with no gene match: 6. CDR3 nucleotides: TGTGCCAGCAGTTTATGGGCACAGGGGGCGGGCTACGAGCAGTACTTC. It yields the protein CASSLWAQGAGYEQYF.

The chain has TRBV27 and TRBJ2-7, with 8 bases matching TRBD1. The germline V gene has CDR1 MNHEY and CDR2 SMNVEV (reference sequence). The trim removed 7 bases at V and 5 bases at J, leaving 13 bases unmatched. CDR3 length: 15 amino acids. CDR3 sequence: CASNARTGSGNEQYF. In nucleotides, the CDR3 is TGTGCCAGCAACGCCCGGACAGGGTCTGGAAACGAGCAGTACTTC.

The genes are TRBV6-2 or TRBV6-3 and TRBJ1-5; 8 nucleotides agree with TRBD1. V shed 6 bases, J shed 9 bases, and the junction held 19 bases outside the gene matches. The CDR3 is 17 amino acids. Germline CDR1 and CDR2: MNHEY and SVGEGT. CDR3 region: CASSTSPGQGGFLPQHF. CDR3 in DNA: TGTGCCAGCAGCACTTCCCCTGGACAGGGCGGTTTTTTGCCCCAGCATTTT.

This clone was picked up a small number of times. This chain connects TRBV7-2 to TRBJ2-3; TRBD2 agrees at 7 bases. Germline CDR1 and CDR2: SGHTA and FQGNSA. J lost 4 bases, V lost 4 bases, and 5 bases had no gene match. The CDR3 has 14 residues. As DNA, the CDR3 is TGTGCCAGCAGCTCCGGGAGCGGGGCAGATACGCAGTATTTT. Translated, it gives CASSSGSGADTQYF.

The CDR3 coding sequence is TGTGCCAGCAGTGACCCGCCTGGAGGGGAGGATGGCTACACCTTC. It translates to CASSDPPGGEDGYTF. The V call is TRBV6-4, the J call TRBJ1-2; tentatively, D is TRBD1 (5 bases). V was cut by 2 bases and J by 6 bases, with 16 bases left in between. The germline V gene encodes CDR1 MRHNA and CDR2 SNTAGT. This CDR3 has 15 amino acids.

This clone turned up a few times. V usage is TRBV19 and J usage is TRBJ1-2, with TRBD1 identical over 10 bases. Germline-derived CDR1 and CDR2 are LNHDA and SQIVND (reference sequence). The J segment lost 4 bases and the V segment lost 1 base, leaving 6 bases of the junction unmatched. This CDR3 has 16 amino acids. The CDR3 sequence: CASSIGQGASPYGYTF. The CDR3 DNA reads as TGTGCCAGTAGTATAGGACAGGGGGCTTCTCCCTATGGCTACACCTTC. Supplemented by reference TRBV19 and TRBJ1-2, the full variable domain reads DGGITQSPKYLFRKEGQNVTLSCEQNLNHDAMYWYRQDPGQGLRLIYYSQIVNDFQKGDIAEGYSVSREKKESFPLTVTSAQKNPTAFYLCASSIGQGASPYGYTFGSGTRLTVV.

CDR3 region: CASSEARTGAAGNTIYF. The CDR3 DNA reads TGTGCCAGCAGTGAAGCACGGACAGGGGCCGCAGGAAACACCATATATTTT. The gene calls are TRBV2 and TRBJ1-3; TRBD1 agrees at 9 bases. The CDR3 is 17 amino acids. In germline, CDR1 is SNHLY, CDR2 FYNNEI. Losses at the gene ends were 0 bases for V and 4 bases for J; bases not matched to a gene: 7.

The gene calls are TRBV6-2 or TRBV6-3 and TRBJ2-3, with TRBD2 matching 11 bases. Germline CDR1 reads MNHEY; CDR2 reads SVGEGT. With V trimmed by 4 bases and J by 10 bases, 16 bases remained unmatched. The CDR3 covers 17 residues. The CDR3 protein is CASSLSRLAGSYPPQYF. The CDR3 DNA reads TGTGCCAGCAGTTTATCAAGACTAGCGGGGTCCTACCCCCCGCAGTATTTT.

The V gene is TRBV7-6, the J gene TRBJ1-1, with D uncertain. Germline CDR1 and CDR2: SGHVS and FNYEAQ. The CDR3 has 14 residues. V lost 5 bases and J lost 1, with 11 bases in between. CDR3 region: CASSKRSGNTEAFF. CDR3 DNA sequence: TGTGCCAGCAGCAAGCGAAGTGGGAACACTGAAGCTTTCTTT.

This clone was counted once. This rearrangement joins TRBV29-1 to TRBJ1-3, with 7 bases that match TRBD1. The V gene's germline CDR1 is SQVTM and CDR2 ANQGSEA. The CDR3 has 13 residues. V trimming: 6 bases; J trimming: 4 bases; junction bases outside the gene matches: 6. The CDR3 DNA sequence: TGCAGCGTAAAGACGACAGGGGGAAACACCATATATTTT. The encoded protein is CSVKTTGGNTIYF.